The 26 T cell receptor beta chains given below trace back to one sample, sequenced in a study of cytomegalovirus exposure and HLA in healthy donors. PCR primers comprised 60 Vbeta and 13 Jbeta primers. Sequencing used immunoSEQ multiplex PCR; TCRdb keeps in-frame clones, though not all of them. The sample yields about 130,000 clones, about 11% seen once. The sample was PBMCs. The receptors come from a woman between 18 and 29 years old in good health and CMV-seropositive.

The table lists this clone with a few counts. This chain joins TRBV25-1 and TRBJ1-2; tentative D call: TRBD1 (6 bases). In germline, CDR1 is MGHDK, CDR2 SYGVNS. The CDR3 loop spans 15 amino acids. The V and J ends lost 2 bases and 10 bases respectively, with 20 bases between them. CDR3 DNA: TGTGCCAGCAGTGAAGGGGGCGGCACAGTTTTATCCTACACCTTC. Its protein product is CASSEGGGTVLSYTF.

In DNA form, the CDR3 reads TGTGCCAGCAGTCACCGGGGCCAGTTCGGGAGCTACGAGCAGTACTTC. Its translation: CASSHRGQFGSYEQYF. V is TRBV28 and J is TRBJ2-7; D is perhaps TRBD2 (6 bases). Trimming pared 5 bases from V and 3 bases from J, leaving 20 bases between. Germline V gene data show CDR1 as MDHEN and CDR2 as SYDVKM. CDR3 length: 16 amino acids.

The J gene is TRBJ1-2, the V gene TRBV19; 7 bases match TRBD1. The CDR3 totals 12 residues. The germline gives CDR1 LNHDA, CDR2 SQIVND (reference sequence). The trim removed 5 bases at V and 8 bases at J, leaving 5 bases unmatched. The CDR3 DNA reads as TGTGCCAGTAGTTCCAGGGGGAACGGCTACACCTTC. Its translation: CASSSRGNGYTF. The variable domain in full, completed from reference TRBV19 and TRBJ1-2, reads DGGITQSPKYLFRKEGQNVTLSCEQNLNHDAMYWYRQDPGQGLRLIYYSQIVNDFQKGDIAEGYSVSREKKESFPLTVTSAQKNPTAFYLCASSSRGNGYTFGSGTRLTVV.

V usage is TRBV5-4 and J usage is TRBJ1-3; TRBD1 agrees at 7 bases. Germline CDR1 SGHNT, CDR2 YYREEE (reference sequence). The V gene end was trimmed by 3 bases and the J gene end by 4 bases; junction bases not matched to a gene: 7. The CDR3 extends over 15 amino acids. For the CDR3, the DNA is TGTGCCAGCAGCTATCAGGGGGAGTACGGAAACACCATATATTTT. Its translation is CASSYQGEYGNTIYF.

The chain combines TRBV6-1 with TRBJ1-5, with D maybe TRBD1 (5 bases). The V end lost 6 bases, the J end lost 4 bases, and 10 bases lay between the germline ends. The CDR3 has 13 residues. Germline V lookup: CDR1 MNHNS, CDR2 SASEGT. The CDR3 here is CASSDRENQPQHF. The CDR3, as DNA: TGTGCCAGCAGCGACAGAGAGAATCAGCCCCAGCATTTT.

The chain recombines TRBV21-1 with TRBJ2-5; the table assigns TRBD1, which was not confirmed against the DNA. TRBJ2-7 explains the end of the DNA better; the J call may be wrong. TRBV21-1 is marked as a pseudogene. The CDR3 has 19 residues. CDR3 sequence reads: CASVRDRAPWGVSSYEQYF. The CDR3 DNA reads TGTGCCAGCGTTCGTGACAGGGCCCCGTGGGGGGTGAGCTCCTACGAGCAGTACTTC.

The genes are TRBV20-1 and TRBJ2-3; D gene unclear. Trimming pared 7 bases from V and 2 bases from J, leaving 7 bases between. Germline CDR1 is DFQATT and CDR2 is SNEGSKA (reference sequence). The CDR3 has 11 residues. The chain's CDR3 is CSVLFTDTQYF. The CDR3 nucleotides read TGCAGTGTGCTATTCACAGATACGCAGTATTTT.

This clone was counted only a few times. The V call is TRBV6-1, the J call TRBJ1-1; the D is unclear. Deletions cut 4 bases from V and 0 bases from J, with 6 bases between. Germline assignment: CDR1 MNHNS and CDR2 SASEGT. The CDR3 sequence is 13 residues long. CDR3 protein: CASSVFMNTEAFF. The CDR3 region has the DNA TGTGCCAGCAGTGTGTTTATGAACACTGAAGCTTTCTTT.

This clone was seen a handful of times. The chain carries TRBV30 and TRBJ2-1; a possible D gene is TRBD2 (6 bases). This CDR3 spans 14 amino acids. Trimming pared 5 bases from V and 3 bases from J, leaving 14 bases between. Germline V gene sequence: CDR1 GTSNPN, CDR2 SVGIG (reference sequence). CDR3 amino acids: CAWGKGGVYNEQFF. CDR3 sequence (DNA): TGTGCCTGGGGGAAAGGCGGGGTCTACAATGAGCAGTTCTTC.

The chain is built from TRBV10-3 and TRBJ1-1; 7 bases are a match to TRBD1. The V gene end was trimmed by 6 bases and the J gene end by 3 bases; junction bases not matched to a gene: 7. Germline V gene lookup returns CDR1 ENHRY and CDR2 SYGVKD. This CDR3 has 14 residues. Here the CDR3 DNA reads TGTGCCATCAGAGAGACAGGGATGGACACTGAAGCTTTCTTT. Amino acid sequence: CAIRETGMDTEAFF.

V and J are TRBV4-1 and TRBJ1-2, with 9 bases matching TRBD1. CDR1 MGHRA and CDR2 YSYEKL come from the germline V gene. V shed 3 bases and J 3 bases; nucleotides not matched to a gene: 8. This CDR3 is 16 amino acids long. In DNA, the CDR3 is TGCGCCAGCAGCCAGGAGGACAGGGGTGCATACTATGGCTACACCTTC. This translates into CASSQEDRGAYYGYTF.

The chain recombines TRBV19 with TRBJ2-3, with unresolved D. V dropped 4 bases and J dropped 0 bases, with 5 bases sitting between them. CDR3 size: 13 residues. The germline V gene encodes CDR1 LNHDA and CDR2 SQIVND (reference sequence). The CDR3 DNA reads as TGTGCCAGTAGTAGTAGCAGCACAGATACGCAGTATTTT. This encodes CASSSSSTDTQYF.

This clone occurred a few times. The V gene is TRBV5-1, the J gene TRBJ2-7; TRBD1 agrees at 7 bases. With V trimmed by 4 bases and J by 2 bases, 3 bases remained unmatched. Germline-derived CDR1 and CDR2 are SGHRS and YFSETQ. The CDR3 extends over 13 amino acids. For the CDR3, the DNA is TGCGCCAGCAGCCGGGACAGCCCCTACGAGCAGTACTTC. Protein sequence: CASSRDSPYEQYF.

The chain links TRBV11-2 to TRBJ1-2; 9 nucleotides line up with TRBD1. The junction had 15 bases not matched to a gene; V was cut back by 3 bases and J by 4 bases. This CDR3 contains 18 residues. Germline loops: CDR1 SGHAT, CDR2 FQNNGV. The CDR3, as DNA: TGTGCCAGCAGCTTCGGGGACAGGGAAGGTAGGCGGGTCTATGGCTACACCTTC. As protein: CASSFGDREGRRVYGYTF.

This clone was observed a few times. This rearrangement joins TRBV28 to TRBJ1-5, with TRBD1 matching over 7 bases. Germline assignment: CDR1 MDHEN and CDR2 SYDVKM. This CDR3 has 15 residues. The V gene end was trimmed by 5 bases and the J gene end by 6 bases; junction bases not matched to a gene: 10. The CDR3 loop reads CASSPGQAGGQPQHF. The CDR3 DNA reads as TGTGCCAGCAGTCCTGGACAGGCCGGCGGTCAGCCCCAGCATTTT. Together with reference TRBV28 and TRBJ1-5, the CDR3 gives the full variable domain: DVKVTQSSRYLVKRTGEKVFLECVQDMDHENMFWYRQDPGLGLRLIYFSYDVKMKEKGDIPEGYSVSREKKERFSLILESASTNQTSMYLCASSPGQAGGQPQHFGDGTRLSIL.

The V call is TRBV5-6, the J call TRBJ1-1, with 7 bases aligning to TRBD1. The V gene end was trimmed by 6 bases and the J gene end by 5 bases; junction bases not matched to a gene: 19. Germline CDR1 reads SGHDT; CDR2 reads YYEEEE. There are 17 residues in the CDR3. The CDR3 DNA follows: TGTGCCAGCAATTACAACAGGGGCCCCAAAGATAATACTGAAGCTTTCTTT. Protein sequence: CASNYNRGPKDNTEAFF.

The chain couples TRBV6-1 to TRBJ1-2; no clear D gene. Germline CDR1 reads MNHNS; CDR2 reads SASEGT. This CDR3 has 18 amino acids. V lost 2 bases and J 4 bases, leaving 23 bases between the germline ends. The CDR3 bases are TGTGCCAGCAGTGAACCCCTTCGGGAGATTCGAATACCCTATGGCTACACCTTC. It yields the protein CASSEPLREIRIPYGYTF.

This clone was seen once. J is TRBJ2-1 and V is TRBV7-3; D perhaps matches TRBD1 (5 bases). Trimming removed 1 base at V and 6 bases at J, with 10 bases between. Germline V gives CDR1 SGHTA, CDR2 FQGTGA. The CDR3 covers 14 residues. The CDR3 region is CASSLKGPLNEQFF. The DNA of the CDR3 is TGTGCCAGCAGCTTAAAGGGGCCCCTCAATGAGCAGTTCTTC.

This chain joins TRBV2 and TRBJ2-7; a weak D match, TRBD2 (5 bases). The germline V and J ends were trimmed by 7 bases and 4 bases, with 17 bases remaining between them. Germline-derived CDR1 and CDR2 are SNHLY and FYNNEI. The CDR3 totals 14 residues. CDR3 coding DNA: TGTGCCAGCAACTTGGACGGGGTCGAGTACGAGCAGTACTTC. Translated: CASNLDGVEYEQYF.

V and J are TRBV30 and TRBJ1-1, with 8 bases that match TRBD1. This CDR3 has 12 residues. J was trimmed by 9 bases and V by 3 bases; bases with no gene match: 6. Germline V gene sequence: CDR1 GTSNPN, CDR2 SVGIG (reference sequence). The CDR3 protein is CAWRMDREKAFF. In DNA, the CDR3 is TGTGCCTGGAGGATGGACAGGGAGAAAGCTTTCTTT.

This clone was seen a handful of times. The V and J genes are TRBV6-5 and TRBJ2-1; 7 nucleotides align to TRBD2. Germline V CDR1 and CDR2: MNHEY, SVGAGI. V lost 0 bases to trimming and J lost 12 bases; unmatched junction nucleotides: 8. This CDR3 spans 14 amino acids. The CDR3 bases are TGTGCCAGCAGTTACTCGGGAGGGTCGTGGGGGCAGTTCTTC. Amino acids: CASSYSGGSWGQFF.

This clone has only a few counts. The rearrangement uses TRBV13 and TRBJ2-7; TRBD2 is a possible D gene (6 bases). Trimming removed 3 bases from V and 3 bases from J, with 9 bases in between. The CDR3 spans 13 residues. Germline values: CDR1 PRHDT, CDR2 FYEKMQ (reference sequence). The CDR3 region is CASSLGGVYEQYF. The CDR3 coding sequence is TGTGCCAGCAGCTTGGGAGGTGTCTACGAGCAGTACTTC.

This clone showed up just a few times. The chain recombines TRBV5-1 with TRBJ2-3; 7 bases line up with TRBD1. Germline values: CDR1 SGHRS, CDR2 YFSETQ. V was clipped by 0 bases and J by 6 bases; unmatched bases: 7. CDR3 length: 15 residues. The CDR3 loop is CASSLENRGEDTQYF. CDR3 DNA: TGCGCCAGCAGCTTGGAGAACAGGGGCGAGGATACGCAGTATTTT. The full variable domain, completed using reference TRBV5-1 and TRBJ2-3, is KAGVTQTPRYLIKTRGQQVTLSCSPISGHRSVSWYQQTPGQGLQFLFEYFSETQRNKGNFPGRFSGRQFSNSRSEMNVSTLELGDSALYLCASSLENRGEDTQYFGPGTRLTVL.

The chain employs TRBV7-8 and TRBJ2-7, with D possibly TRBD2 on 6 matching bases. The V gene's germline CDR1 is SGHVS and CDR2 FQNEAQ. This CDR3 has 15 amino acids. Trimming left V 4 bases short and J 2 bases short, with 15 bases between. The CDR3 DNA reads as TGTGCCAGCAGCTCCCAGGGAGGAGGGACCTACGAGCAGTACTTC. It is translated as CASSSQGGGTYEQYF.

A few counts support this clone. The chain carries TRBV4-1 and TRBJ2-1, with 12 bases identical to TRBD2. The CDR3 consists of 16 residues. Germline CDR1 is MGHRA and CDR2 is YSYEKL. V was pared by 1 base and J by 5 bases, with 3 bases of the junction left unmatched. The CDR3 DNA is TGCGCCAGCAGCCAAGCCCTAGCGGGAGGGAACAATGAGCAGTTCTTC. Protein: CASSQALAGGNNEQFF.

This clone was counted a few times. One end of the junction fails to match germline, which may point to a read error. The same CDR3 can be traced to other DNA sequences in this sample. The rearrangement uses TRBV4-1 and TRBJ2-7; 8 bases line up with TRBD2. CDR3 length: 15 amino acids. The germline V gene encodes CDR1 MGHRA and CDR2 YSYEKL. The CDR3, as DNA: TGTGCCAGCAGCCAAGGGAGCGGGAGAGGCTACGAGCAGTACTTC. Its protein is CASSQGSGRGYEQYF.